A single T cell receptor beta chain is shown here with its context. Its antigen has not been determined. No base quality values were provided; no much bigger clone lies one nucleotide off. The CDR1 and CDR2 encoded by the germline V gene are SGHRS and YFSETQ. The junction shows trimming of 4 bases on V and 3 bases on J, plus 16 bases between the germline ends. The CDR3, cysteine through phenylalanine, is 15 amino acids long. CDR3 DNA only is kept here, 45 bases in frame from base 1. The sample originates from a study of blood T cell repertoires in COVID-19 (dated by TCRdb to about 2020). In terms of the full investigation: Samples covering the acute and convalescent phases of COVID-19 were provided by collaborators in the United States, Italy and Spain. The prospective study material was composed of cDNA or gDNA derived from T cells, B-cell-depleted T cells, or PBMCs. Deeply sampled blood TCRbeta repertoires from subjects exposed to, actively infected with, or recovered from COVID-19 were included in the dataset. The repertoires were made available in a free public database intended to serve as a resource for research on the immune response to SARS-CoV-2. The samples were drawn from the first 160 participants of the ongoing ImmuneRACE study and from 1,254 subjects provided by 6 global collaborators. Sample metadata almost always included a de-identified subject ID, COVID-19 status, age in years and sex. Where HLA class I and class II types were available, the types were taken from metadata supplied by the sample provider, not from assay-based typing. Points the paper makes about the study in general: Clinical and demographic metadata were provided uncurated, with the amount varying by source and participant.

The immunoSEQ Assay, a bias-controlled multiplex PCR, was used to amplify TCRbeta CDR3 regions from genomic DNA. Regarding the original processing steps: The number of nucleated cells in each sample was estimated from the amplification of reference gene primers within the assay. To quantify the absolute abundance of each unique TCRbeta CDR3 rearrangement, sequence reads were collapsed and filtered. For each sample, productive Simpson clonality was calculated as the square root of Simpson's diversity index over productive rearrangements. TCRdb re-hosts the immuneACCESS table, in-frame sequences only. Its copies lack some clones; in the studies checked, an unresolved V gene accounts for under half of them, and the cause for the rest is not known. D and trimming were read from the DNA, whereas the V and J calls and clone size are those reported in that table. Within this sample are roughly 71,000 clones, with almost 85% of them counted one time only. Jointly, the top ten make up about 10% of the sample.

The collaborating institutions used their own protocols to collect whole blood in K2EDTA tubes. For TCRbeta analysis, collaborators shipped samples as frozen whole blood, isolated PBMCs, or DNA extracted from either of those sample types. The origin of this receptor is a man aged 45-65 years with active COVID-19. The sequence is built from TRBV5-1 and TRBJ2-5; the D gene is perhaps TRBD2, on 6 matching bases. What was sequenced was peripheral blood. The CDR3 region reads CASSVQDGLKETQYF. The nucleotide sequence is given as TGCGCCAGCAGCGTTCAGGACGGACTAAAAGAGACCCAGTACTTC.